This is a list of T cell receptor beta chains from one sample in a study of T cells in Graves' hyperthyroidism and ophthalmopathy. One entry per CDR3 protein, called by TCRdb with MiXCR from the multiplex PCR reads. The sample holds fewer than 650,000 distinct CDR3 sequences, 14% to 15% seen once. Sequences were obtained from blood. These receptor sequences come from a woman between 40 and 55 years old with Graves' ophthalmopathy. The CDR3 runs from the conserved cysteine through the conserved F or W. A D gene is named only where the DNA matches it firmly. Clone size is not always given. Where it is, it says once, few, many or a class for expanded clones.

D gene,V gene,J gene,clone size,CDR3 DNA,CDR3 protein
TRBD1,TRBV6-2/TRBV6-3,TRBJ2-7,many,TGTGCCAGCAGCCCTTGGGACAGGGCCTACGAGCAGTACTTC,CASSPWDRAYEQYF
.,TRBV3-1,TRBJ1-2,few,TGTGCCAGCAGCCTATCCAATGCCTTATATGGCTACACCTTC,CASSLSNALYGYTF
TRBD1,TRBV27,TRBJ2-2,many,TGTGCCAGCAGTTTGGGACAGGGGGAAACCACCGGGGAGCTGTTTTTT,CASSLGQGETTGELFF
.,TRBV27,TRBJ2-7,.,TGTGCCAGCAGTTCCCTTTGGGGGCAGGGATCCTACGAGCAGTACTTC,CASSSLWGQGSYEQYF
.,TRBV19,TRBJ1-3,many,TGTGCCAGTGGTCTGATCGGGGGAAACACCATATATTTT,CASGLIGGNTIYF
TRBD1,TRBV5-1,TRBJ2-7,few,TGCGCCAGCAGCTCCGGGACAGAATCCTACGAGCAGTACTTC,CASSSGTESYEQYF
.,TRBV28,TRBJ2-7,many,TGTGCCAGCAGTTTAGGCAGAACCCCCTACGAGCAGTACTTC,CASSLGRTPYEQYF
.,TRBV28,TRBJ1-5,.,TGTGCCAGCAGTTTACTCCGCCGCCTCGGGAATCAGCCCCAGCATTTT,CASSLLRRLGNQPQHF
.,TRBV18,TRBJ1-5,.,TGTGCCAGCTCACCTTCGTTAGGTAGCAATCAGCCCCAGCATTTT,CASSPSLGSNQPQHF
.,TRBV30,TRBJ1-1,many,TGTGCCTGGAGTCAAACGGCTGAAGCTTTCTTT,CAWSQTAEAFF
TRBD2,TRBV6-4,TRBJ2-5,many,TGTGCCAGCAATCCCGCGGGGGGCCAAGAGACCCAGTACTTC,CASNPAGGQETQYF
TRBD1,TRBV7-2,TRBJ1-5,many,TGTGCCAGCAGTCCCAGGGGGCCTGATCAGCCCCAGCATTTT,CASSPRGPDQPQHF
.,TRBV28,TRBJ2-5,many,TGTGCCAGCAGTTTCCCGGGCGGGGCCGGCTTGGAGACCCAGTACTTC,CASSFPGGAGLETQYF
.,TRBV11-2,TRBJ1-1,many,TGTGCCAGCAGCTTAGTCGGACGGAGGTCACCTGAAGCTTTCTTT,CASSLVGRRSPEAFF
.,TRBV10-3,TRBJ1-2,few,TGTGCCATCAGTGAGAGTAGGGGTAACTATGGCTACACCTTC,CAISESRGNYGYTF
.,TRBV12-3/TRBV12-4,TRBJ2-2,many,TGTGCCAGCAGTTTGTCCGGGTTCACCGGGGAGCTGTTTTTT,CASSLSGFTGELFF
.,TRBV20-1,TRBJ2-5,many,TGCAGTGCTCCCGGGACGACCAAAGAGACCCAGTACTTC,CSAPGTTKETQYF
.,TRBV7-2,TRBJ2-2,many,TGTGCCAGCAGCGACGACCCGGGCGGGGAGCTGTTTTTT,CASSDDPGGELFF
TRBD1,TRBV2,TRBJ2-7,many,TGTGCCAGCAGTGTTGTGACAGGGCCCTACGAGCAGTACTTC,CASSVVTGPYEQYF
.,TRBV7-2,TRBJ1-2,many,TGTGCCAGCAGCTTACCCGGCTGGGATTTCTATGGCTACACCTTC,CASSLPGWDFYGYTF
.,TRBV11-1,TRBJ2-6,many,TGTGCCAGCAGCTTTTCTGATGCCTCTGGGGCCAACGTCCTGACTTTC,CASSFSDASGANVLTF
TRBD1,TRBV4-1,TRBJ2-7,many,TGCGCCAGCAGCCAAGGGGGACAGGGGGTACACGAGCAGTACTTC,CASSQGGQGVHEQYF